These 22 T cell receptor beta chains were sequenced from one sample in a study of blood T cell repertoires in COVID-19. Clones were sequenced by immunoSEQ multiplex PCR, and TCRdb holds only the in-frame ones, with some missing. Altogether roughly 170,000 clones are present, 81% being singletons, with the ten largest covering about 5.3%. The sequencing sample was made of PBMCs or T cells enriched from blood (not recorded which). These TCRs come from a woman in her forties with acute COVID-19.

The V gene is TRBV5-4, the J gene TRBJ2-3, with a possible D match to TRBD2 (6 bases). Germline-derived CDR1 and CDR2 are SGHNT and YYREEE (reference sequence). V lost 4 bases to trimming and J lost 3 bases, with 18 bases between them. The CDR3 extends over 16 amino acids. CDR3 sequence reads: CASSQPPGVGTDTQYF. DNA of the CDR3: TGTGCCAGCAGCCAACCCCCGGGAGTGGGAACAGATACGCAGTATTTT.

The V call is TRBV29-1, the J call TRBJ1-2, with 9 bases that match TRBD1. Germline V gene data show CDR1 as SQVTM and CDR2 as ANQGSEA. This CDR3 is built from 14 residues. Losses at the gene ends were 7 bases for V and 4 bases for J; bases not matched to a gene: 10. The CDR3 sequence: CSASHRGQSYGYTF. CDR3 DNA: TGCAGCGCCTCACACAGGGGGCAGAGCTATGGCTACACCTTC.

V and J are TRBV24-1 and TRBJ2-1; TRBD2 matches at 9 bases. Germline values: CDR1 KGHDR, CDR2 SFDVKD. This CDR3 spans 16 amino acids. The V segment lost 4 bases and the J segment 9 bases; nucleotides outside the gene matches: 12. This CDR3 is CATSDRTLAGSVEQFF. The CDR3 bases are TGTGCCACCAGTGACAGGACCCTAGCGGGATCGGTTGAGCAGTTCTTC.

This clone was recorded once. This chain connects TRBV28 to TRBJ2-4; D is possibly TRBD2 (6 bases). V was cut by 10 bases and J by 3 bases, with 13 bases left in between. Germline CDR1 and CDR2: MDHEN and SYDVKM. The CDR3 contains 13 residues. The CDR3 loop reads CATLSGGKNIQYF. The CDR3 bases are TGTGCCACCCTTAGCGGAGGCAAAAACATTCAGTACTTC. The full variable domain, rest sourced from reference TRBV28 and TRBJ2-4, is DVKVTQSSRYLVKRTGEKVFLECVQDMDHENMFWYRQDPGLGLRLIYFSYDVKMKEKGDIPEGYSVSREKKERFSLILESASTNQTSMYLCATLSGGKNIQYFGAGTRLSVL.

The count of this clone is one. V is TRBV19 and J is TRBJ2-5; 10 bases fit TRBD2. Germline CDR1 and CDR2: LNHDA and SQIVND (reference sequence). The CDR3 is made up of 16 amino acids. V was pared by 0 bases and J by 4 bases, with 5 bases of the junction left unmatched. CDR3 loop: CASSIEGRLAGETQYF. In DNA form, the CDR3 reads TGTGCCAGTAGTATAGAGGGGCGACTAGCGGGAGAGACCCAGTACTTC. The full variable domain, with the rest looked up from reference TRBV19 and TRBJ2-5, is DGGITQSPKYLFRKEGQNVTLSCEQNLNHDAMYWYRQDPGQGLRLIYYSQIVNDFQKGDIAEGYSVSREKKESFPLTVTSAQKNPTAFYLCASSIEGRLAGETQYFGPGTRLLVL.

The V call is TRBV7-9, the J call TRBJ1-1, with D tentatively TRBD1 (5 bases). This CDR3 is built from 13 residues. Trimming removed 3 bases at V and 11 bases at J, with 16 bases between. Germline V gives CDR1 SEHNR, CDR2 FQNEAQ (reference sequence). This CDR3 reads CASSLPSGMEAFF. CDR3 sequence (DNA): TGTGCCAGCAGCTTGCCATCAGGGATGGAGGCTTTCTTT.

This chain joins TRBV27 and TRBJ2-2; D not certain. V was clipped by 2 bases and J by 7 bases, with 11 bases between them. Germline V gene lookup returns CDR1 MNHEY and CDR2 SMNVEV (reference sequence). The CDR3 spans 14 residues. CDR3 DNA: TGTGCCAGCAGTTTACAAATCGAACTCGGGGAGCTGTTTTTT. This encodes CASSLQIELGELFF.

V is TRBV4-1 and J is TRBJ2-7; 8 nucleotides agree with TRBD1. The germline gives CDR1 MGHRA, CDR2 YSYEKL. CDR3 size: 14 residues. Germline trimming cut 5 bases from V and 2 bases from J; bases unmatched to any gene: 5. CDR3 sequence: CASSSGQGTYEQYF. DNA of the CDR3: TGCGCCAGCAGCTCAGGACAGGGAACCTACGAGCAGTACTTC.

V and J are TRBV24-1 and TRBJ2-1, with 14 bases that match TRBD2. The J segment lost 10 bases and the V segment lost 5 bases, leaving 9 bases of the junction unmatched. Germline lookup yields CDR1 KGHDR and CDR2 SFDVKD. This CDR3 spans 16 amino acids. Here the CDR3 DNA reads TGTGCCACCAGTGCCTTTGGGACTAGCGGGAGTGGGGAGCAGTTCTTC. It encodes CATSAFGTSGSGEQFF.

The rearrangement joins TRBV30 to TRBJ1-4, with D tentatively TRBD1 (6 bases). The CDR3 contains 15 residues. Germline lookup yields CDR1 GTSNPN and CDR2 SVGIG (reference sequence). V lost 3 bases to trimming and J lost 7 bases, with 18 bases between them. CDR3 protein: CAWSVPGQSAEKLFF. The CDR3 DNA reads as TGTGCCTGGAGCGTTCCGGGACAAAGTGCTGAAAAACTGTTTTTT.

In nucleotides, the CDR3 is TGTGCCAGCAGAACCGGACAGACCTATAATTCACCCCTCCACTTT. This sequence encodes CASRTGQTYNSPLHF. The chain recombines TRBV2 with TRBJ1-6; tentative D call: TRBD1 (6 bases). The germline gives CDR1 SNHLY, CDR2 FYNNEI. The CDR3 covers 15 residues. Trimming cost V 6 bases and J 2 bases, with 11 bases left between them.

The chain has TRBV7-6 and TRBJ2-5; 9 positions match TRBD2. Losses at the gene ends were 3 bases for V and 2 bases for J; bases not matched to a gene: 4. CDR3 length equals 15 residues. Germline CDR1 reads SGHVS; CDR2 reads FNYEAQ. CDR3 coding DNA: TGTGCCAGCAGCTTTTCTAGCGGGGCACAAGAGACCCAGTACTTC. Amino acid sequence: CASSFSSGAQETQYF. The complete variable domain, with remaining parts taken from reference TRBV7-6 and TRBJ2-5, reads GAGVSQSPRYKVTKRGQDVALRCDPISGHVSLYWYRQALGQGPEFLTYFNYEAQQDKSGLPNDRFSAERPEGSISTLTIQRTEQRDSAMYRCASSFSSGAQETQYFGPGTRLLVL.

This chain joins TRBV5-1 and TRBJ1-1; no clear D gene. V was trimmed by 0 bases and J by 6 bases, leaving 12 bases between them. This CDR3 has 14 residues. Germline V gene lookup returns CDR1 SGHRS and CDR2 YFSETQ. CDR3 sequence: CASSLVAGSPEAFF. CDR3 DNA: TGCGCCAGCAGCTTGGTTGCAGGTTCCCCTGAAGCTTTCTTT.

This chain joins TRBV9 and TRBJ2-1; 10 bases align to TRBD2. The CDR3 spans 12 residues. The junction had 1 base not matched to a gene; V was cut back by 3 bases and J by 10 bases. Germline V gene data show CDR1 as SGDLS and CDR2 as YYNGEE. CDR3 sequence reads: CASSEGLAEQFF. CDR3 nucleotide sequence: TGTGCCAGCAGCGAGGGACTAGCGGAGCAGTTCTTC.

This chain links TRBV3-1 (or the pseudogene TRBV3-2) with TRBJ2-1; TRBD2 aligns across 10 bases. This CDR3 comprises 18 residues. Germline V gene lookup returns CDR1 LGHDT and CDR2 YNNKEL (reference sequence). J was trimmed by 0 bases and V by 0 bases; bases with no gene match: 5. In DNA, the CDR3 is TGTGCCAGCAGCCAAGATCTAGCTAGCGGGAGCTCCTACAATGAGCAGTTCTTC. Translating it yields CASSQDLASGSSYNEQFF.

V and J are TRBV30 and TRBJ1-5; D ambiguous. With 3 bases removed from V and 5 bases from J, the gap between germline ends came to 14 bases. CDR3 length: 14 residues. Per the germline V gene, CDR1 is GTSNPN and CDR2 is SVGIG (reference sequence). CDR3 amino acids: CAWSSRSDHQPQHF. CDR3 nucleotide sequence: TGTGCCTGGAGCAGCAGGTCTGATCATCAGCCCCAGCATTTT.

The chain has TRBV11-2 and TRBJ2-3; 8 bases fit TRBD2. In germline, CDR1 is SGHAT, CDR2 FQNNGV. The CDR3 totals 15 residues. The V gene end was trimmed by 1 base and the J gene end by 1 base; junction bases not matched to a gene: 1. CDR3 amino acids: CASSLAGGRTDTQYF. The DNA of the CDR3 is TGTGCCAGCAGCTTAGCGGGGGGGCGCACAGATACGCAGTATTTT.

The rearrangement joins TRBV7-9 to TRBJ2-2; tentatively, D is TRBD1 (5 bases). Germline V gene data show CDR1 as SEHNR and CDR2 as FQNEAQ (reference sequence). This CDR3 is built from 15 residues. V lost 3 bases and J 5 bases, leaving 13 bases between the germline ends. This CDR3 is CASSFLQSGTGELFF. As DNA, the CDR3 is TGTGCCAGCAGCTTCCTCCAGTCAGGGACCGGGGAGCTGTTTTTT.

This clone was observed a handful of times. The J gene is TRBJ2-7, the V gene TRBV12-2; no check of the table's D call, TRBD2, against the DNA was made. TRBV12-2 is an annotated pseudogene. The CDR3 totals 16 residues. The CDR3 DNA sequence: TGTGCAAGTCGCTTACCCACTAGCGGGAGGGCCGAAGAGCAGTACGTC. This gives the protein CASRLPTSGRAEEQYV.

J is TRBJ1-2 and V is TRBV2, with 8 bases that match TRBD1. The J segment lost 5 bases and the V segment lost 6 bases, leaving 5 bases of the junction unmatched. The CDR3 spans 13 residues. CDR1 is SNHLY, CDR2 FYNNEI, per germline. In nucleotides, the CDR3 is TGTGCCAGCAGCGCGGACAGGGCGTATGGCTACACCTTC. This sequence encodes CASSADRAYGYTF. Using reference TRBV2 and TRBJ1-2 for the parts outside the CDR3, the full variable domain is EPEVTQTPSHQVTQMGQEVILRCVPISNHLYFYWYRQILGQKVEFLVSFYNNEISEKSEIFDDQFSVERPDGSNFTLKIRSTKLEDSAMYFCASSADRAYGYTFGSGTRLTVV.

The J gene is TRBJ1-1, the V gene TRBV2; 8 bases align to TRBD1. CDR3 length: 15 amino acids. Germline V lookup: CDR1 SNHLY, CDR2 FYNNEI. V was pared by 7 bases and J by 0 bases, with 7 bases of the junction left unmatched. The CDR3 sequence: CASKTGTGLNTEAFF. The CDR3 coding sequence is TGTGCCAGCAAGACCGGGACAGGATTGAACACTGAAGCTTTCTTT. The entire variable domain, with the rest obtained from reference TRBV2 and TRBJ1-1, is as follows: EPEVTQTPSHQVTQMGQEVILRCVPISNHLYFYWYRQILGQKVEFLVSFYNNEISEKSEIFDDQFSVERPDGSNFTLKIRSTKLEDSAMYFCASKTGTGLNTEAFFGQGTRLTVV.

The rearrangement joins TRBV9 to TRBJ2-7; 7 nucleotides match TRBD1. V lost 2 bases, J lost 3 bases, and 8 bases stayed unmatched. CDR1 is SGDLS, CDR2 YYNGEE, per germline. The CDR3 has 15 amino acids. CDR3 in amino acids: CASSVAPTGDYEQYF. The CDR3 nucleotides are TGTGCCAGCAGCGTGGCCCCTACAGGGGACTACGAGCAGTACTTC.